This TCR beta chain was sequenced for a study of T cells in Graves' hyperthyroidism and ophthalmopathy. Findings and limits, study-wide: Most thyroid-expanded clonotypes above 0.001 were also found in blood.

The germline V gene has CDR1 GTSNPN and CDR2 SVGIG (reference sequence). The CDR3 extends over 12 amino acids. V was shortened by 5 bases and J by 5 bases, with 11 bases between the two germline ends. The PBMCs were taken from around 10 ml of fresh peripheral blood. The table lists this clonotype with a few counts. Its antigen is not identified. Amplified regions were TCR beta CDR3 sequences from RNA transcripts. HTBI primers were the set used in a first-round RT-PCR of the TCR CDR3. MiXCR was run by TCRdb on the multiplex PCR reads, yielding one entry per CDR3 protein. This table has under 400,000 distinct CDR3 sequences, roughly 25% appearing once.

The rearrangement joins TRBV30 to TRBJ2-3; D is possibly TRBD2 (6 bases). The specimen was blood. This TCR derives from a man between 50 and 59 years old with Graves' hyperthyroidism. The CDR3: CAWGEAVDTQYF. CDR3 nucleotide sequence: TGTGCCTGGGGGGAGGCGGTAGATACGCAGTATTTT.